This passage covers 22 T cell receptor beta chains from one sample sequenced in a study of blood T cell repertoires in COVID-19. Data came from immunoSEQ multiplex PCR; TCRdb stores just in-frame clones and leaves some out. The sample has 150,000 to 200,000 clones; 84% are singletons. The sample was PBMCs or T cells enriched from blood (not recorded which). Every receptor here comes from a man in his forties or fifties who had recovered from COVID-19.

The chain couples TRBV5-6 to TRBJ1-1; 9 nucleotides match TRBD1. From germline, CDR1 is SGHDT and CDR2 YYEEEE. The V gene end was trimmed by 6 bases and the J gene end by 3 bases; junction bases not matched to a gene: 9. The CDR3 spans 15 residues. CDR3 region: CASTVKTGGDTEAFF. CDR3 nucleotide sequence: TGTGCCAGCACCGTTAAAACAGGGGGCGACACTGAAGCTTTCTTT.

The chain uses TRBV5-1 and TRBJ1-3; 7 nucleotides align to TRBD1. The germline V gene encodes CDR1 SGHRS and CDR2 YFSETQ. The CDR3 is 14 amino acids. V shed 6 bases and J 0 bases; nucleotides not matched to a gene: 3. Here the CDR3 DNA reads TGCGCCAGCAATACAGGGGACTCTGGAAACACCATATATTTT. Its translation is CASNTGDSGNTIYF.

The chain is built from TRBV5-8 and TRBJ1-1; the D is unclear. The germline V and J ends were trimmed by 5 bases and 1 base, with 9 bases remaining between them. This CDR3 comprises 13 residues. CDR1 SGHTS and CDR2 YDEGEE come from the germline V gene. The CDR3 spells CASSFLRNTEAFF. Written as DNA, the CDR3 is TGTGCCAGCAGTTTTCTCAGGAACACTGAAGCTTTCTTT.

This clone was counted many times. This rearrangement joins TRBV3-1 (or the pseudogene TRBV3-2) to TRBJ1-6, with no clear D. With 1 base removed from V and 9 bases from J, the gap between germline ends came to 19 bases. The CDR3 totals 17 residues. CDR1 and CDR2 from the germline V gene are LGHDT and YNNKEL (reference sequence). The CDR3: CASSQGPQSGGSSPLHF. DNA of the CDR3: TGTGCCAGCAGCCAAGGTCCACAATCGGGAGGGTCTTCACCCCTCCACTTT.

Regarding this clone: Other DNA sequences in the same sample also yield this CDR3. The chain carries TRBV9 and TRBJ2-7; possible D gene TRBD2, 6 bases. V gave up 0 bases and J gave up 6 bases, with 10 bases separating them. This CDR3 comprises 13 residues. Per the germline V gene, CDR1 is SGDLS and CDR2 is YYNGEE. CDR3 DNA: TGTGCCAGCAGCGTAGGTGGCGGGGCCGAGCAGTACTTC. This encodes CASSVGGGAEQYF.

CDR3 nucleotide sequence: TGCGCCAGCAGCACAACACAGGGATACGAGCAGTACTTC. Its translation: CASSTTQGYEQYF. The V call is TRBV5-1, the J call TRBJ2-7; D is possibly TRBD1 (6 bases). Germline lookup yields CDR1 SGHRS and CDR2 YFSETQ. V lost 4 bases, J lost 4 bases, and 12 bases lay in between. The CDR3 extends over 13 amino acids. Drawing the rest from reference TRBV5-1 and TRBJ2-7, the complete variable domain is KAGVTQTPRYLIKTRGQQVTLSCSPISGHRSVSWYQQTPGQGLQFLFEYFSETQRNKGNFPGRFSGRQFSNSRSEMNVSTLELGDSALYLCASSTTQGYEQYFGPGTRLTVT.

On this clone: One end of the junction does not line up with germline, which may come from a read error. The chain has TRBV2 and TRBJ1-3, with D possibly matching TRBD1 (5 bases). CDR1 and CDR2 from the germline V gene are SNHLY and FYNNEI. The CDR3 totals 15 residues. The chain's CDR3 is CASSEEGQPGNTIYF. The CDR3 DNA follows: TGTGCCAGCAGCGAAGAGGGGCAACCTGGAAACACCATATATTTT. The whole variable domain, filled in from reference TRBV2 and TRBJ1-3, reads EPEVTQTPSHQVTQMGQEVILRCVPISNHLYFYWYRQILGQKVEFLVSFYNNEISEKSEIFDDQFSVERPDGSNFTLKIRSTKLEDSAMYFCASSEEGQPGNTIYFGEGSWLTVV.

V usage is TRBV2 and J usage is TRBJ1-2; D perhaps matches TRBD1 (5 bases). V lost 4 bases and J 4 bases, leaving 16 bases between the germline ends. Germline V lookup: CDR1 SNHLY, CDR2 FYNNEI. The CDR3 length is 15 residues. In DNA form, the CDR3 reads TGTGCCAGCAGTGGAAGGGGTACAAGTCCCTATGGCTACACCTTC. It codes for CASSGRGTSPYGYTF.

This clone was counted a single time. The J gene is TRBJ1-4, the V gene TRBV10-1, with a possible D match to TRBD1 (5 bases). The germline CDR1 and CDR2 sequences are WNHNN and SYGVQD (reference sequence). The CDR3 is made up of 14 amino acids. Trimming stripped 0 bases from V and 5 bases from J, with 7 bases between. The CDR3 spells CASSESTANEKLFF. For the CDR3, the DNA is TGCGCCAGCAGTGAGTCGACAGCAAATGAAAAACTGTTTTTT.

This chain uses TRBV30 with TRBJ2-1, with D possibly TRBD1 on 6 matching bases. Between the trimmed V and J ends, which lost 1 base and 4 bases, there was a span of 8 bases. CDR1 is GTSNPN, CDR2 SVGIG, per germline (reference sequence). The CDR3 spans 13 residues. In nucleotides, the CDR3 is TGTGCCTGGAGTGAACAGGGATACAATGAGCAGTTCTTC. It yields the protein CAWSEQGYNEQFF.

This chain links TRBV14 with TRBJ1-2, with no clear D. Germline V lookup: CDR1 SGHDN, CDR2 FVKESK. V was pared by 3 bases and J by 4 bases, with 12 bases between. The CDR3 is 14 residues long. DNA for the CDR3: TGTGCCAGCAGCCACACCGGGAACCGCTATGGCTACACCTTC. Translated: CASSHTGNRYGYTF.

The gene calls are TRBV29-1 and TRBJ2-1, with 8 bases that match TRBD2. The V and J ends lost 7 bases and 5 bases, in that order; junction bases with no gene match: 10. The CDR3 consists of 14 residues. Germline loops: CDR1 SQVTM, CDR2 ANQGSEA. The DNA for the CDR3 is TGCAGCGGCCGGGCAGCGGGGGCACACAATGAGCAGTTCTTC. Translating gives CSGRAAGAHNEQFF.

This chain links TRBV5-5 with TRBJ1-4; possibly TRBD1 for D (6 bases). Germline V gene lookup returns CDR1 SGHKS and CDR2 YYEKEE (reference sequence). V gave up 0 bases and J gave up 2 bases, with 8 bases separating them. There are 15 residues in the CDR3. The CDR3 spells CASSLAQGTNEKLFF. In DNA, the CDR3 is TGTGCCAGCAGCTTGGCACAGGGTACTAATGAAAAACTGTTTTTT.

This chain uses TRBV6-5 with TRBJ1-5, with 8 bases lining up with TRBD1. Germline values: CDR1 MNHEY, CDR2 SVGAGI. Losses at the gene ends were 6 bases for V and 2 bases for J; bases not matched to a gene: 6. The length of the CDR3 is 15 residues. CDR3 in amino acids: CASRADRAGNQPQHF. The CDR3 nucleotides are TGTGCCAGCAGGGCGGACAGGGCGGGCAATCAGCCCCAGCATTTT.

This clone was detected a few times. The genes are TRBV5-6 and TRBJ1-4; 7 bases are a match to TRBD1. Germline V CDR1 and CDR2: SGHDT, YYEEEE. The CDR3 covers 13 residues. After removal of 7 bases from V and 4 bases from J, the junction contained 4 bases not matched to a gene. The DNA for the CDR3 is TGTGCCAGCCGGGGACAGAGTAATGAAAAACTGTTTTTT. Translating it yields CASRGQSNEKLFF. The variable domain in full, with the rest retrieved from reference TRBV5-6 and TRBJ1-4, is DAGVTQSPTHLIKTRGQQVTLRCSPKSGHDTVSWYQQALGQGPQFIFQYYEEEERQRGNFPDRFSGHQFPNYSSELNVNALLLGDSALYLCASRGQSNEKLFFGSGTQLSVL.

The chain is built from TRBV6-5 and TRBJ2-3; 14 positions match TRBD2. V lost 6 bases and J lost 4; bases outside the gene matches: 3. This CDR3 comprises 15 residues. CDR1 is MNHEY, CDR2 SVGAGI, per germline. CDR3 in amino acids: CASRRLAGGPDTQYF. The CDR3 coding sequence is TGTGCCAGCAGACGACTAGCGGGGGGGCCAGATACGCAGTATTTT.

A single count supports this clone. The rearrangement links TRBV11-2 to TRBJ1-4; D gene unclear. The CDR3 runs 15 residues. Germline loops: CDR1 SGHAT, CDR2 FQNNGV. V was shortened by 2 bases and J by 1 base, with 8 bases between the two germline ends. Here the CDR3 DNA reads TGTGCCAGCAGCTTAATCGGGGTAACTAATGAAAAACTGTTTTTT. This codes for CASSLIGVTNEKLFF.

The rearrangement uses TRBV30 and TRBJ2-3, with 7 bases lining up with TRBD1. From germline, CDR1 is GTSNPN and CDR2 SVGIG (reference sequence). This CDR3 is built from 15 residues. V was pared by 4 bases and J by 3 bases, with 10 bases of the junction left unmatched. The CDR3 region has the DNA TGTGCCTGGAATACGCAGGGGACAGCAACAGATACGCAGTATTTT. Translated, it gives CAWNTQGTATDTQYF. Full variable domain (remainder filled in from reference TRBV30 and TRBJ2-3): SQTIHQWPATLVQPVGSPLSLECTVEGTSNPNLYWYRQAAGRGLQLLFYSVGIGQISSEVPQNLSASRPQDRQFILSSKKLLLSDSGFYLCAWNTQGTATDTQYFGPGTRLTVL.

CDR3 coding DNA: TGTGCCAGCAGCCGCGGGGGGGGCTTTGGGGAAAAACTGTTTTTT. Its translation: CASSRGGGFGEKLFF. The V and J genes are TRBV2 and TRBJ1-4, with D possibly matching TRBD1 (6 bases). CDR1 is SNHLY, CDR2 FYNNEI, per germline. The V end lost 6 bases, the J end lost 8 bases, and 19 bases lay between the germline ends. The CDR3 is made up of 15 amino acids. Combining the CDR3 with reference TRBV2 and TRBJ1-4 gives the whole variable domain EPEVTQTPSHQVTQMGQEVILRCVPISNHLYFYWYRQILGQKVEFLVSFYNNEISEKSEIFDDQFSVERPDGSNFTLKIRSTKLEDSAMYFCASSRGGGFGEKLFFGSGTQLSVL.

The rearrangement uses TRBV7-8 and TRBJ2-1; tentatively, D is TRBD2 (5 bases). Germline V gives CDR1 SGHVS, CDR2 FQNEAQ. V was clipped by 3 bases and J by 7 bases, with 16 bases between them. The CDR3 covers 15 residues. CDR3 DNA sequence: TGTGCCAGCAGCTTTCCACCGGGTTCGGGGAATGAGCAGTTCTTC. Translated, it gives CASSFPPGSGNEQFF.

In its sample, this clone was seen once. The chain is built from TRBV30 and TRBJ2-3, with 9 bases fitting TRBD2. In germline, CDR1 is GTSNPN, CDR2 SVGIG (reference sequence). V lost 3 bases and J lost 4; bases outside the gene matches: 5. The CDR3 is 14 amino acids. CDR3 region: CAWRGGGASDTQYF. CDR3 DNA: TGTGCCTGGAGGGGCGGGGGGGCCTCAGATACGCAGTATTTT.

The chain uses TRBV6-5 and TRBJ1-2; 8 positions agree with TRBD1. V lost 6 bases and J lost 6; bases outside the gene matches: 9. The CDR3 contains 14 residues. Germline lookup yields CDR1 MNHEY and CDR2 SVGAGI. The CDR3 DNA reads TGTGCCAGCAGGCTTTCACAGGGGGGCCATGGCTACACCTTC. Translating gives CASRLSQGGHGYTF.